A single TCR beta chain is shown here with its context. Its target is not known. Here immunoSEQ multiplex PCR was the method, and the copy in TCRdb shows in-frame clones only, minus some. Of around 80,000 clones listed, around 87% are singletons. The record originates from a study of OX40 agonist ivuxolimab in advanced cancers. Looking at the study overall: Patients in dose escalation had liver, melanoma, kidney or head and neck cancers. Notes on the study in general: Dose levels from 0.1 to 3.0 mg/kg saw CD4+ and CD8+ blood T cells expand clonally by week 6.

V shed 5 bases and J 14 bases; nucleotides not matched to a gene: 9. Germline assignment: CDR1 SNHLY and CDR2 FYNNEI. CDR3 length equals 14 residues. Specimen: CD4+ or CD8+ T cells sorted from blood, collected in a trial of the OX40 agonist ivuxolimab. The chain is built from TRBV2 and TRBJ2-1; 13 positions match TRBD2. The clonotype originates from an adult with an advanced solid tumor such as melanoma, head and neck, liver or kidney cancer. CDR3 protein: CASSLTSGGANKFF. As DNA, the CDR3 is TGTGCCAGCAGTCTTACTAGCGGGGGGGCGAATAAGTTCTTC.